This T cell receptor beta chain is drawn from a study of Ad26.COV2.S vaccination and SARS-CoV-2 variants. Whole-study context: Donor joined the COV1001 Ad26.COV2.S trial arm. Study results and caveats: Responses of spike-specific T cells (both CD8+ and CD4+) reportedly showed substantial breadth after vaccination.

Concerning this clone itself: What it binds is not known.

This sample's treatment: about 20 received Ad26.COV2.S at low or high dose, single or two shots; five or six received placebo; per-sample allocation not given. The study sampled participants on day 63 after the first vaccine or placebo injection. Sequencing used immunoSEQ multiplex PCR; TCRdb keeps in-frame clones, though not all of them. The sample has around 400,000 clones; about 80% are singletons. V lost 0 bases to trimming and J lost 3 bases; unmatched junction nucleotides: 13. Per the germline V gene, CDR1 is SGDLS and CDR2 is YYNGEE. The CDR3 runs 18 residues. The origin of this receptor is a person aged 18-65 years who received the Ad26.COV2.S COVID-19 vaccine or a placebo. The material was peripheral blood, obtained in a trial of Ad26.COV2.S vaccine versus placebo. This rearrangement joins TRBV9 to TRBJ2-3; 7 positions match TRBD2. The CDR3 DNA reads TGTGCCAGCAGCGTAGAGAGAAGGGAGAGCGGGGTGACAGATACGCAGTATTTT. Translation gives CASSVERRESGVTDTQYF.